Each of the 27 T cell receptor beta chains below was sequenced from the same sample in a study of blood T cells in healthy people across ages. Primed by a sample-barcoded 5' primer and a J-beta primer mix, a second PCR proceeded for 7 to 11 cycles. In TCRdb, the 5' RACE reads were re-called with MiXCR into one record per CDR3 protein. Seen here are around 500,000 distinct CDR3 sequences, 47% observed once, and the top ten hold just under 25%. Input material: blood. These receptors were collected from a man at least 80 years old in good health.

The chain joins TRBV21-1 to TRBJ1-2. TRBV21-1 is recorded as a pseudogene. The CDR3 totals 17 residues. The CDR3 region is CASSKATGRGPNYGYTF. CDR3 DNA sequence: TGTGCCAGCAGCAAAGCAACAGGCCGGGGACCTAACTATGGCTACACCTTC.

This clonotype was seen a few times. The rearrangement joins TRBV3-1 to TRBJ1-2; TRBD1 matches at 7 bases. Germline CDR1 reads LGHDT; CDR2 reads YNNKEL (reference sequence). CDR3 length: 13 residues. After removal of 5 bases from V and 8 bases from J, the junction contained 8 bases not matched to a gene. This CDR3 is CASSNRDSRGYTF. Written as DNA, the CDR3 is TGTGCCAGCAGCAATAGGGACAGCCGGGGCTACACCTTC.

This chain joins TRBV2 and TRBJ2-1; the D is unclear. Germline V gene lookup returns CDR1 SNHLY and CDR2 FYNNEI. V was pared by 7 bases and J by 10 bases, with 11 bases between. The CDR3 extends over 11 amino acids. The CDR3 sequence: CASIDPEEQFF. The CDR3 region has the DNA TGTGCCAGCATAGACCCCGAGGAGCAGTTCTTC.

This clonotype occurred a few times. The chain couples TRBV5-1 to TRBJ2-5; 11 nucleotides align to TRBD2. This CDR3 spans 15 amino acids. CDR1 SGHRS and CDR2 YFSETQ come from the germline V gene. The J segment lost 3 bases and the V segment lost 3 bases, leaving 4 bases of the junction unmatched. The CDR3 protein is CASSSLTSGKETQYF. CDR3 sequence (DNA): TGCGCCAGCAGCTCATTGACTAGCGGGAAAGAGACCCAGTACTTC.

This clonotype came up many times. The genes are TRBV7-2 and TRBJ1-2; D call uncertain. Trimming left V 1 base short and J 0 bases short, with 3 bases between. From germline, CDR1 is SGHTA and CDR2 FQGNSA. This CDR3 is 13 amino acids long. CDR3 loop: CASSLGANYGYTF. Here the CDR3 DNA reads TGTGCCAGCAGCTTAGGTGCTAACTATGGCTACACCTTC.

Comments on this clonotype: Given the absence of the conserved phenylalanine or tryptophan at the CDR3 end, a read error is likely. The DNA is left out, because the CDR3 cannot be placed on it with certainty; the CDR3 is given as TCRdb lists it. CDR3 amino acids: CSAPDASTS. This sequence joins TRBV20-1 and TRBJ2-7; the table's D call TRBD2 went unverified against the DNA. CDR1 and CDR2 (germline): DFQATT, SNEGSKA (reference sequence). The length of the CDR3 is 9 amino acids, counting both ends.

CDR3 loop: CASSQVEGMEQYF. DNA for the CDR3: TGCGCCAGCAGCCAAGTTGAGGGTATGGAGCAGTACTTC. This chain links TRBV4-3 with TRBJ2-5, with TRBD2 as a possible D gene (5 bases). The length of the CDR3 is 13 residues. V was clipped by 1 base and J by 11 bases, with 14 bases between them. The V gene's germline CDR1 is LGHNA and CDR2 YSLEER.

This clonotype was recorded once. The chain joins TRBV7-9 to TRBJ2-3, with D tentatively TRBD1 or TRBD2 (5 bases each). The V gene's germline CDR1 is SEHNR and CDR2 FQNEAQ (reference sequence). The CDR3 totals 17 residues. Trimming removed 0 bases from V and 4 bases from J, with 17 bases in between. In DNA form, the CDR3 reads TGTGCCAGCAGCTTAGCCGGGGCCGTCACTTCACCAGATACGCAGTATTTT. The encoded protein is CASSLAGAVTSPDTQYF.

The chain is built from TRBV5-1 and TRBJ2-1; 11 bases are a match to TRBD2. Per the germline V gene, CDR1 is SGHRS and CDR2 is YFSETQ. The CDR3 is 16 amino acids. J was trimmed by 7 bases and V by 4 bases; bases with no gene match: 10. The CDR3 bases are TGCGCCAGCAGCCGGGGACTAGCGGACCCTGGGAATGAGCAGTTCTTC. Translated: CASSRGLADPGNEQFF. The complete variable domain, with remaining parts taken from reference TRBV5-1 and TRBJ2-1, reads KAGVTQTPRYLIKTRGQQVTLSCSPISGHRSVSWYQQTPGQGLQFLFEYFSETQRNKGNFPGRFSGRQFSNSRSEMNVSTLELGDSALYLCASSRGLADPGNEQFFGPGTRLTVL.

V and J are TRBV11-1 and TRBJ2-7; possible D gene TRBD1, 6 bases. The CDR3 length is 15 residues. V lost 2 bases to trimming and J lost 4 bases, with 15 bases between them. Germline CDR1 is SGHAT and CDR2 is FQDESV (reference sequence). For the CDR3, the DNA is TGTGCCAGCAGCTTACAAGGACAGCCTCCATACGAGCAGTACTTC. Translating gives CASSLQGQPPYEQYF.

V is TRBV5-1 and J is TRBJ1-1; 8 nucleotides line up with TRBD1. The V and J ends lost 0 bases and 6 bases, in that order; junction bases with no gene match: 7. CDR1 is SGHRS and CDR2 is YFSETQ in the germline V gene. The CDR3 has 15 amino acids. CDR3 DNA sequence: TGCGCCAGCAGCTTGGAGGCAGGGGGCGTCGCTGAAGCTTTCTTT. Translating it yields CASSLEAGGVAEAFF.

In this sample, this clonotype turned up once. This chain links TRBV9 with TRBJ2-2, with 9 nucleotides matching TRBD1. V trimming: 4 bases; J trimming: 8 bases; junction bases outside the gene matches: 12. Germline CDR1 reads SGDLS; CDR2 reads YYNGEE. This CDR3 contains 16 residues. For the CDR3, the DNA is TGTGCCAGCAGCTCACAGACCGGGACAGGGACTGGGGAGCTGTTTTTT. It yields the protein CASSSQTGTGTGELFF.

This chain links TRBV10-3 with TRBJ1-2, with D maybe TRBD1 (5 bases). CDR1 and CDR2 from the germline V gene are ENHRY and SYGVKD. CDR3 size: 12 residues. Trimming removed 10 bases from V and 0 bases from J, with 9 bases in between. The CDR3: CASGQANYGYTF. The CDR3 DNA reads TGTGCCAGTGGACAAGCTAACTATGGCTACACCTTC.

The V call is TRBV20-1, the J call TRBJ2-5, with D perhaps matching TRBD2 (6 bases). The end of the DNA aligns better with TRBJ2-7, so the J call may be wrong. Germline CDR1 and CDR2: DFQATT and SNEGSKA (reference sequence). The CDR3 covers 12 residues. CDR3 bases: TGCAGTGCTAGAGCGGGAGTATACGAGCAGTACTTC. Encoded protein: CSARAGVYEQYF.

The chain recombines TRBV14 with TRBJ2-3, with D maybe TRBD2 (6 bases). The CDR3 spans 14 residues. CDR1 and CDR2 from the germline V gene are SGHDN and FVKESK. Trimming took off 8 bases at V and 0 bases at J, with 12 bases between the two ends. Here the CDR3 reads CASAGRISTDTQYF. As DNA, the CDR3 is TGTGCCAGCGCGGGGAGGATTAGCACAGATACGCAGTATTTT.

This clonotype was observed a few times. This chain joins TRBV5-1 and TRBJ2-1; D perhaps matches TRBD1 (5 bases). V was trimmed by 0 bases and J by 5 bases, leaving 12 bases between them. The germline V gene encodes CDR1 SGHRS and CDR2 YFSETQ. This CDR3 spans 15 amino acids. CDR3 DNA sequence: TGCGCCAGCAGCTTGGTAGCAGGGAATAACAATGAGCAGTTCTTC. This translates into CASSLVAGNNNEQFF.

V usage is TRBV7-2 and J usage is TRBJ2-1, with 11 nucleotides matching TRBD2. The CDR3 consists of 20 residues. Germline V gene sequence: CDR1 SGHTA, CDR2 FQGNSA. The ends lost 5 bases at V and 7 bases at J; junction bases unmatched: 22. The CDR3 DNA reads TGTGCCAGCAGCCCAGGGGGGGGGGCGTCTAGCGGGAGGTTTTGGAATGAGCAGTTCTTC. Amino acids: CASSPGGGASSGRFWNEQFF.

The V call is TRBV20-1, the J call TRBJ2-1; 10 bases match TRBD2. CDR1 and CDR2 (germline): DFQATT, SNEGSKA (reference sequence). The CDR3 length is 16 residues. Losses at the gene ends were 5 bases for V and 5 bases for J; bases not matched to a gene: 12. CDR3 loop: CSAPSRSGGADNEQFF. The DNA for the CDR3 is TGCAGTGCTCCCTCAAGGAGCGGGGGGGCTGACAATGAGCAGTTCTTC.

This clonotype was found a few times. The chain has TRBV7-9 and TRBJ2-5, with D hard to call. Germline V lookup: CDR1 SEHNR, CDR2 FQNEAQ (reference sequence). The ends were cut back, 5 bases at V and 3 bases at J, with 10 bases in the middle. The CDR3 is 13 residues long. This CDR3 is CASSRRVEETQYF. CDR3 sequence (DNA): TGTGCCAGCAGCCGTAGGGTGGAAGAGACCCAGTACTTC.

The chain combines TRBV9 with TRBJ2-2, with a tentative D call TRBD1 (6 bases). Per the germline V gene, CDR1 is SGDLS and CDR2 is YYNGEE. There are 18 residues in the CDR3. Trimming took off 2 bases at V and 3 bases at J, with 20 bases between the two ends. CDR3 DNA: TGTGCCAGCAGCGTTCTCGCAGGGGTTACGGTTCACACCGGGGAGCTGTTTTTT. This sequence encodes CASSVLAGVTVHTGELFF. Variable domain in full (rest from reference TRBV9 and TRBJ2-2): DSGVTQTPKHLITATGQRVTLRCSPRSGDLSVYWYQQSLDQGLQFLIQYYNGEERAKGNILERFSAQQFPDLHSELNLSSLELGDSALYFCASSVLAGVTVHTGELFFGEGSRLTVL.

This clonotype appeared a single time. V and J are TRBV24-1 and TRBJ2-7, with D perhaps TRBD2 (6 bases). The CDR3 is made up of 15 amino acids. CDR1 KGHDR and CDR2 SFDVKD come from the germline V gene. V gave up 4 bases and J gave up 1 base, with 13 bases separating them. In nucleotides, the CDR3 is TGTGCCACCAGTGAGGGGGGTCACGGATCCTACGAGCAGTACTTC. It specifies CATSEGGHGSYEQYF.

In nucleotides, the CDR3 is TGTGCCAGCAGCTTAAGTAGCCAGCATAAGGGCCACTCCTACGAGCAGTACTTC. Translating it yields CASSLSSQHKGHSYEQYF. The J gene is TRBJ2-7, the V gene TRBV7-6, with no clear D. The V end was cut by 2 bases, the J end by 0 bases, with 20 bases between. The germline gives CDR1 SGHVS, CDR2 FNYEAQ. The CDR3 has 18 residues.

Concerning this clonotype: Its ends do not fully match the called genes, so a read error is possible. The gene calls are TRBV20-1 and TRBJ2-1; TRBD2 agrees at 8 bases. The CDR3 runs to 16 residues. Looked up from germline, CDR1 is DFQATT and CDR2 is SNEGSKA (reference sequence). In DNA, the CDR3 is TGCAGTGCCAGAGGAGGGAGCGGGAGTACCTACAATGAGCAGTTCTTC. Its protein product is CSARGGSGSTYNEQFF.

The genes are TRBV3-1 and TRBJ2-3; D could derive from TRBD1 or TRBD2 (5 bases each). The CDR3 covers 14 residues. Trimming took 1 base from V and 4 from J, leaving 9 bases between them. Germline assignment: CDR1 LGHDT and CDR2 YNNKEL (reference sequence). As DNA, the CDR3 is TGTGCCAGCAGCCAAGTCCGGGGACCAGATACGCAGTATTTT. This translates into CASSQVRGPDTQYF.

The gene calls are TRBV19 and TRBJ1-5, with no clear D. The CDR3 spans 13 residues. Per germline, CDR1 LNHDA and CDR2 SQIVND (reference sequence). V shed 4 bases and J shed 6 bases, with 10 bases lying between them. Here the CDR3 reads CASSRGIAQPQHF. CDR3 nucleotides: TGTGCCAGTAGTAGGGGAATCGCTCAGCCCCAGCATTTT.

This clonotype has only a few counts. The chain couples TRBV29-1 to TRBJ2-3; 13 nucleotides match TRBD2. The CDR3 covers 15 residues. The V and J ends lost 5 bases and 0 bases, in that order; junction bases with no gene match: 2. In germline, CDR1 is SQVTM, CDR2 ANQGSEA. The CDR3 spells CSVRLAGGSTDTQYF. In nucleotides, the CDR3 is TGCAGCGTTAGACTAGCGGGAGGCAGCACAGATACGCAGTATTTT.

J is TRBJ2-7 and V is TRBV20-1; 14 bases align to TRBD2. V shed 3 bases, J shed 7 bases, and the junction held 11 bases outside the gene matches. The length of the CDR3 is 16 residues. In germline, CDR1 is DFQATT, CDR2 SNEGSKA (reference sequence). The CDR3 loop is CSASGLAGGLDNEQYF. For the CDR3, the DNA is TGCAGTGCTAGTGGACTAGCGGGAGGTCTGGACAATGAGCAGTACTTC.